The 24 T cell receptor beta chains in this list originate from one sample, sequenced in a study of blood T cells in healthy people across ages. With a J-beta primer mix and a sample-barcoded 5' primer, a second PCR ran about 7 to 12 cycles. Each CDR3 protein is one row after TCRdb ran MiXCR on the 5' RACE reads. The table shows about 760,000 distinct CDR3 sequences, with approximately 25% occurring only once. These sequences were also reported in another study, on T cells of mothers and their children.

Source material: blood. The receptors here all came from a boy aged 5-17 years in good health.

CDR3 DNA sequence: TGCAGCGTTGAAGATAGACAGGGCAGTAAGCAGTTCTTC. Protein: CSVEDRQGSKQFF. The gene calls are TRBV29-1 and TRBJ2-5; TRBD1 aligns across 7 bases. Gene TRBJ2-1 matches the end of the DNA better, so the J call may be wrong. The V gene's germline CDR1 is SQVTM and CDR2 ANQGSEA. There are 13 residues in the CDR3.

This clonotype was observed a handful of times. The chain recombines TRBV4-1 with TRBJ2-3; TRBD2 agrees at 7 bases. The CDR3 consists of 16 residues. The V gene end was trimmed by 0 bases and the J gene end by 5 bases; junction bases not matched to a gene: 8. Looked up from germline, CDR1 is MGHRA and CDR2 is YSYEKL. The CDR3 protein is CASSQDGGSSGDTQYF. In DNA form, the CDR3 reads TGCGCCAGCAGCCAAGATGGCGGGAGTTCAGGAGATACGCAGTATTTT.

The genes are TRBV11-2 and TRBJ2-5; 13 nucleotides align to TRBD2. Germline-derived CDR1 and CDR2 are SGHAT and FQNNGV. J lost 5 bases, V lost 5 bases, and 5 bases had no gene match. This CDR3 is 15 amino acids long. For the CDR3, the DNA is TGTGCCAGCAGCACTAGCGGGGGGGCGGTGGAGACCCAGTACTTC. It translates to CASSTSGGAVETQYF.

This clonotype was found a few times. The chain uses TRBV7-3 and TRBJ1-1, with D perhaps TRBD1 (5 bases). Germline CDR1 SGHTA, CDR2 FQGTGA. This CDR3 has 14 residues. The V end was cut by 6 bases, the J end by 4 bases, with 15 bases between. CDR3 sequence reads: CASSKVGPGTEAFF. CDR3 coding DNA: TGTGCCAGCAGTAAAGTGGGGCCGGGCACTGAAGCTTTCTTT.

The chain uses TRBV6-6 and TRBJ2-5; D is uncertain. The V gene lost 4 bases and the J gene lost 3 bases, with 9 bases spanning the gap. CDR1 and CDR2 from the germline V gene are MNHNY and SVGAGI (reference sequence). This CDR3 spans 13 amino acids. For the CDR3, the DNA is TGTGCCAGCAGTTCGGAAGAAGAAGAGACCCAGTACTTC. Translating gives CASSSEEEETQYF.

This clonotype has just a few counts. This rearrangement joins TRBV7-9 to TRBJ2-5; D remains unclear. Germline V gene data show CDR1 as SEHNR and CDR2 as FQNEAQ (reference sequence). The CDR3 length is 14 residues. Trimming removed 4 bases from V and 2 bases from J, with 11 bases in between. As DNA, the CDR3 is TGTGCCAGCAGCTCCACAGAGCAACAAGAGACCCAGTACTTC. Translated, it gives CASSSTEQQETQYF.

This clonotype was seen a handful of times. This chain joins TRBV5-1 and TRBJ2-7; D gene uncertain. The germline V gene encodes CDR1 SGHRS and CDR2 YFSETQ. The CDR3 totals 14 residues. V lost 5 bases and J lost 0, with 12 bases in between. The chain's CDR3 is CASRGSGFSYEQYF. CDR3 DNA: TGCGCCAGCAGGGGCAGTGGATTCTCCTACGAGCAGTACTTC.

The chain recombines TRBV7-6 with TRBJ1-1; D is possibly TRBD1 (6 bases). The CDR3 is made up of 14 amino acids. Germline CDR1 reads SGHVS; CDR2 reads FNYEAQ. Trimming took 6 bases from V and 5 from J, leaving 16 bases between them. This CDR3 reads CASRPSGGRTEAFF. The CDR3 region has the DNA TGTGCCAGCAGGCCATCGGGGGGGCGAACTGAAGCTTTCTTT.

The chain recombines TRBV11-2 with TRBJ2-5; the D is unclear. The germline V and J ends were trimmed by 4 bases and 1 base, with 16 bases remaining between them. This CDR3 has 16 amino acids. Germline V gives CDR1 SGHAT, CDR2 FQNNGV. DNA of the CDR3: TGTGCCAGCAGCTCGATTACGGACGGATTCCAAGAGACCCAGTACTTC. Residues: CASSSITDGFQETQYF.

This clonotype was recorded once. The genes are TRBV5-1 and TRBJ2-3, with D uncertain. This CDR3 has 14 amino acids. Germline V CDR1 and CDR2: SGHRS, YFSETQ. Trimming pared 4 bases from V and 6 bases from J, leaving 15 bases between. The CDR3 nucleotides read TGCGCCAGCAGCGTTTCGGGTCTTGGTGATACGCAGTATTTT. Amino acid sequence: CASSVSGLGDTQYF.

The chain carries TRBV9 and TRBJ1-6; D gene uncertain. Deletions cut 0 bases from V and 8 bases from J, with 9 bases between. The CDR3 runs 14 residues. Germline V gene sequence: CDR1 SGDLS, CDR2 YYNGEE. The CDR3 DNA is TGTGCCAGCAGCGTAGGTGGGTCGGATTCACCCCTCCACTTT. Amino acids: CASSVGGSDSPLHF. Complete variable domain (other parts from reference TRBV9 and TRBJ1-6): DSGVTQTPKHLITATGQRVTLRCSPRSGDLSVYWYQQSLDQGLQFLIQYYNGEERAKGNILERFSAQQFPDLHSELNLSSLELGDSALYFCASSVGGSDSPLHFGNGTRLTVT.

In this sample, this clonotype turned up a few times. The chain couples TRBV11-2 to TRBJ2-3, with D possibly matching TRBD1 (6 bases). The germline V gene encodes CDR1 SGHAT and CDR2 FQNNGV. The CDR3 extends over 15 amino acids. Trimming removed 5 bases at V and 2 bases at J, with 14 bases between. The CDR3 coding sequence is TGTGCCAGCAGCCTCAGGGGTTGGGACACAGATACGCAGTATTTT. Residues: CASSLRGWDTDTQYF. Supplemented by reference TRBV11-2 and TRBJ2-3, the full variable domain reads EAGVAQSPRYKIIEKRQSVAFWCNPISGHATLYWYQQILGQGPKLLIQFQNNGVVDDSQLPKDRFSAERLKGVDSTLKIQPAKLEDSAVYLCASSLRGWDTDTQYFGPGTRLTVL.

Remarks on this clonotype: As the CDR3 is not closed by the conserved phenylalanine or tryptophan, this likely results from a read error. The chain is built from TRBV20-1 and TRBJ2-5; D may be TRBD2 (6 bases). The CDR3 totals 13 residues. The germline CDR1 and CDR2 sequences are DFQATT and SNEGSKA (reference sequence). V lost 1 base and J lost 5, with 11 bases in between. CDR3 in amino acids: CSARGLGVETQYV. CDR3 coding DNA: TGCAGTGCTAGAGGACTAGGAGTTGAGACCCAGTACGTC.

V gene TRBV5-1 combines with J gene TRBJ2-7; TRBD1 matches 9 bases. The end of the DNA fits TRBJ2-1 better, so the J call may be wrong. The CDR3 is 13 residues long. CDR1 and CDR2 from the germline V gene are SGHRS and YFSETQ. The CDR3 coding sequence is TGCGCCAGCAGCGGGACAGGGTCGGATGAGCAGTTCTTC. Its translation: CASSGTGSDEQFF.

The rearrangement uses TRBV3-1 and TRBJ2-5; 9 nucleotides align to TRBD1. With the DNA end fitting TRBJ2-1 better, the J assignment may be wrong. Germline loops: CDR1 LGHDT, CDR2 YNNKEL (reference sequence). This CDR3 has 16 residues. The chain's CDR3 is CASSHVGTGYVDEQFF. The DNA for the CDR3 is TGTGCCAGCAGCCACGTAGGGACAGGGTACGTTGATGAGCAGTTCTTC.

Only a few counts were recorded for this clonotype. The chain recombines TRBV5-1 with TRBJ1-1, with a possible D match to TRBD1 (5 bases). Germline CDR1 and CDR2: SGHRS and YFSETQ. The V and J ends lost 4 bases and 3 bases respectively, with 16 bases between them. This CDR3 has 15 residues. The CDR3 region is CASSALNGGDTEAFF. The CDR3 nucleotides read TGCGCCAGCAGCGCATTAAACGGGGGTGACACTGAAGCTTTCTTT.

This clonotype was observed a few times. V and J are TRBV28 and TRBJ2-1; 8 nucleotides line up with TRBD1. The V and J ends lost 1 base and 10 bases, in that order; junction bases with no gene match: 9. Germline assignment: CDR1 MDHEN and CDR2 SYDVKM. The CDR3 has 15 residues. The CDR3 nucleotides are TGTGCCAGCAGTTTATATCGACAGGGGAGCTTCGAGCAGTTCTTC. It translates to CASSLYRQGSFEQFF.

This clonotype was seen more than once but under ten times. V is TRBV14 and J is TRBJ1-5; D is uncertain. Germline CDR1 reads SGHDN; CDR2 reads FVKESK. The germline V and J ends were trimmed by 1 base and 10 bases, with 11 bases remaining between them. This CDR3 has 13 residues. CDR3 region: CASSQVSGTPQHF. CDR3 bases: TGTGCCAGCAGCCAAGTCTCAGGCACACCCCAGCATTTT.

This clonotype was observed once. This chain connects TRBV7-4 to TRBJ1-3; TRBD1 agrees at 11 bases. The V segment lost 5 bases and the J segment 1 base; nucleotides outside the gene matches: 7. This CDR3 comprises 17 residues. Germline V gives CDR1 SGHVT, CDR2 SQSDAQ. CDR3 DNA: TGTGCCAGCAGCGCGGGACAGGGGGTAAGATCTGGAAACACCATATATTTT. Translation gives CASSAGQGVRSGNTIYF.

The sample holds a few counts of this clonotype. Sequence at one end of the junction differs from germline and may be a read error. The rearrangement links TRBV7-8 to TRBJ2-5, with 10 bases aligning to TRBD2. This CDR3 spans 16 amino acids. CDR1 is SGHVS, CDR2 FQNEAQ, per germline. CDR3 sequence reads: CASSLALAGIEETQYF. The CDR3 DNA reads TGTGCTAGCAGCTTAGCACTAGCGGGGATAGAAGAGACCCAGTACTTC.

This clonotype came up a few times. V is TRBV15 and J is TRBJ2-5; D gene unclear. The end of the DNA fits TRBJ2-1 better, so the J call may be wrong. There are 13 residues in the CDR3. Germline lookup yields CDR1 LNHNV and CDR2 YYDKDF (reference sequence). CDR3 loop: CATSIATINEQFF. CDR3 bases: TGTGCCACCAGCATTGCCACGATCAATGAGCAGTTCTTC.

The V call is TRBV28, the J call TRBJ1-3; D uncertain. The CDR3 extends over 13 amino acids. V lost 6 bases, J lost 2 bases, and 8 bases lay in between. Looked up from germline, CDR1 is MDHEN and CDR2 is SYDVKM. The CDR3 nucleotides are TGTGCCAGCAGCTCTGGAACTGGAAACACCATATATTTT. Translation: CASSSGTGNTIYF.

The CDR3 region has the DNA TGTGCCAGCAGTTTAATTAGAGAGGTGCAGTACTTC. Translation: CASSLIREVQYF. The chain carries TRBV28 and TRBJ2-7; D gene unclear. The germline V gene has CDR1 MDHEN and CDR2 SYDVKM. This CDR3 is 12 amino acids long. Trimming left V 2 bases short and J 9 bases short, with 11 bases between.

This clonotype was picked up a small number of times. The chain is built from TRBV28 and TRBJ1-5; D call uncertain. Germline assignment: CDR1 MDHEN and CDR2 SYDVKM. The V gene lost 3 bases and the J gene lost 7 bases, with 7 bases spanning the gap. This CDR3 is 12 amino acids long. The CDR3 reads CASSFTEQPQHF. CDR3 bases: TGTGCCAGCAGTTTTACAGAACAGCCCCAGCATTTT.